Here is one TCR beta chain with its context. This sample stems from a study of CD8 T cells in Susac syndrome. Random-hexamer reverse transcription was applied to roughly 0.5 to 1 ug RNA. Using its own MiXCR run on the immunoSEQ multiplex PCR reads, TCRdb lists one record per CDR3 protein. The sample has about 160,000 distinct CDR3 sequences, around 94% seen once. TCR beta sequencing covered blood CD8+ and CD4+ T cells. Germline CDR1 and CDR2: SNHLY and FYNNEI. The CDR3 loop spans 14 amino acids. J lost 8 bases, V lost 8 bases, and 12 bases had no gene match. The sample consisted of CD4+ T cells from PBMCs. The receptor comes from a human donor with multiple sclerosis. This chain connects TRBV2 to TRBJ2-1, with 7 nucleotides matching TRBD2. The CDR3 here is CASVRSGLVDEQFF. Written as DNA, the CDR3 is TGTGCCAGCGTTCGTTCTGGACTAGTTGATGAGCAGTTCTTC.